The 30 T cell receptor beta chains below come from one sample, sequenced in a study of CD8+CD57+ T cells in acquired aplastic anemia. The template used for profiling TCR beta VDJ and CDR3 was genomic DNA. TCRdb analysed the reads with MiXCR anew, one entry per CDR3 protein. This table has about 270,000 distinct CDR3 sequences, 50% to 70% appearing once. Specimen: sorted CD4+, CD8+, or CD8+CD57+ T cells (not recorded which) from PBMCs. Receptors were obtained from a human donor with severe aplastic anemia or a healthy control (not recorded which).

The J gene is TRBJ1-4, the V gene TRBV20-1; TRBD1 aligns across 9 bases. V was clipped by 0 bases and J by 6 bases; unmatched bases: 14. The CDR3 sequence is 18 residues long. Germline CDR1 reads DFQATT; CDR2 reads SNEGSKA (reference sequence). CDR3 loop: CSARDSSGGTGKDEKLFF. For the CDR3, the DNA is TGCAGTGCTAGAGATTCAAGCGGTGGGACAGGGAAGGATGAAAAACTGTTTTTT.

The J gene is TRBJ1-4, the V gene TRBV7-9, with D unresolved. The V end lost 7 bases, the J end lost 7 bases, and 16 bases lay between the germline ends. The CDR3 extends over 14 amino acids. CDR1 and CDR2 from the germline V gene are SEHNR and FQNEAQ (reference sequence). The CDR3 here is CASKSWVFGEKLFF. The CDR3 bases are TGTGCCAGCAAGTCCTGGGTATTCGGTGAAAAACTGTTTTTT.

The CDR3 DNA reads TGTGCCAGCAGCGTGGGGGCCAGCAGAAACTATGGCTACACCTTC. Its translation is CASSVGASRNYGYTF. The chain combines TRBV5-4 with TRBJ1-2; maybe TRBD1 (6 bases). The V gene's germline CDR1 is SGHNT and CDR2 YYREEE (reference sequence). The V gene lost 4 bases and the J gene lost 2 bases, with 15 bases spanning the gap. The CDR3 runs to 15 residues.

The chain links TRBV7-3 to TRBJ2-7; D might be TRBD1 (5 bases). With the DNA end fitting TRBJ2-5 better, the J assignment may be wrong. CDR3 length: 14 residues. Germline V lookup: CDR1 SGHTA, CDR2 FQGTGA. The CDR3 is CASSLLSRGETQYF. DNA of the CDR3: TGTGCCAGCAGCCTCCTGTCAAGGGGAGAGACCCAGTACTTC.

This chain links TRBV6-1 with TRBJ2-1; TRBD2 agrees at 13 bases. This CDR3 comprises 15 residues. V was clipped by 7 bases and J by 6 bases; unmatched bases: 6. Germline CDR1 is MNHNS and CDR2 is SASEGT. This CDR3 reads CASTTSGGGPNEQFF. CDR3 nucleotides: TGTGCCAGCACTACTAGCGGGGGGGGCCCCAATGAGCAGTTCTTC.

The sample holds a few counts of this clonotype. CDR3 protein: CASSRQWTSGAYEQYF. CDR3 coding DNA: TGTGCCAGCAGCCGACAGTGGACTAGCGGGGCCTACGAGCAGTACTTC. The rearrangement links TRBV7-2 to TRBJ2-7; TRBD2 matches 12 bases. Germline V gene sequence: CDR1 SGHTA, CDR2 FQGNSA. J was trimmed by 2 bases and V by 5 bases; bases with no gene match: 7. There are 16 residues in the CDR3.

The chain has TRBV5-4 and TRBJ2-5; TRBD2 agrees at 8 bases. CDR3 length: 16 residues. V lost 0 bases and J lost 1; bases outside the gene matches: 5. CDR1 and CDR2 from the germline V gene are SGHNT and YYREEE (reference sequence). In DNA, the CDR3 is TGTGCCAGCAGCTTGGTTTTAGCGGGGCCCCAAGAGACCCAGTACTTC. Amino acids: CASSLVLAGPQETQYF.

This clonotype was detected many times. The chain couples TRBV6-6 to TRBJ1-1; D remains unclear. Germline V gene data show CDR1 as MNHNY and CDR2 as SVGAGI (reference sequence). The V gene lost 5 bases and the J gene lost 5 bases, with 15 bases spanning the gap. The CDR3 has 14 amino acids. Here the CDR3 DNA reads TGTGCCAGCAGTCCACGGCACCCGGGGACTGAAGCTTTCTTT. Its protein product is CASSPRHPGTEAFF.

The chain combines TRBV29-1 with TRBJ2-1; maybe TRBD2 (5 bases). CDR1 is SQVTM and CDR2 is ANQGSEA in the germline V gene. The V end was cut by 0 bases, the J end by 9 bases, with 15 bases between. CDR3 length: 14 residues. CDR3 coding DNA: TGCAGCGTTGAAGAGCCCCCGGACTTAGGTGAGCAGTTCTTC. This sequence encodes CSVEEPPDLGEQFF.

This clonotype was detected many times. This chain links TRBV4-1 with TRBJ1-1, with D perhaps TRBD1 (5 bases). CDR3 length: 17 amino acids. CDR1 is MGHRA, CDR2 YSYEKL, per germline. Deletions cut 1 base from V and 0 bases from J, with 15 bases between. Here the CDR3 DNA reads TGCGCCAGCAGCCAAGCAGACAGAGTTATAATGAACACTGAAGCTTTCTTT. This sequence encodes CASSQADRVIMNTEAFF.

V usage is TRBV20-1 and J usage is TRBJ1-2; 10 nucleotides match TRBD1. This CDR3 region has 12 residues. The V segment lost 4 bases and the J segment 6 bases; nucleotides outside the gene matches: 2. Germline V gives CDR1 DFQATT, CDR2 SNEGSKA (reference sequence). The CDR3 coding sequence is TGCAGTGCTATGACAGGGGGCAATGGCTACACCTTC. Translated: CSAMTGGNGYTF.

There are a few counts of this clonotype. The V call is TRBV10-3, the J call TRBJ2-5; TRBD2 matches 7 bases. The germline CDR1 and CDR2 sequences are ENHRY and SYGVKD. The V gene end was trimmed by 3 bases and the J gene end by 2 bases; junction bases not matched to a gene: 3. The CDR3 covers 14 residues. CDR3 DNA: TGTGCCATCAGTGATACGGGGGGACAAGAGACCCAGTACTTC. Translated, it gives CAISDTGGQETQYF.

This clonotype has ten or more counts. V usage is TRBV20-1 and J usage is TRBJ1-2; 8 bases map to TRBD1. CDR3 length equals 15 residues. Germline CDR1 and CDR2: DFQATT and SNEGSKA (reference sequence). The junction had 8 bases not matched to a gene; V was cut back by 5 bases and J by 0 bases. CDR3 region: CSAPDRATSNYGYTF. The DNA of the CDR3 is TGCAGTGCTCCGGACAGGGCAACTTCTAACTATGGCTACACCTTC.

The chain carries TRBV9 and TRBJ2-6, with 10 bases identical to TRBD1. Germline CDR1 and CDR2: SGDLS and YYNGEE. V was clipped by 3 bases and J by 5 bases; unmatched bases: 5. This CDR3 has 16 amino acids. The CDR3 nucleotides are TGTGCCAGCAGCGACGGACAGGGGGACAGGGCCAACGTCCTGACTTTC. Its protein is CASSDGQGDRANVLTF.

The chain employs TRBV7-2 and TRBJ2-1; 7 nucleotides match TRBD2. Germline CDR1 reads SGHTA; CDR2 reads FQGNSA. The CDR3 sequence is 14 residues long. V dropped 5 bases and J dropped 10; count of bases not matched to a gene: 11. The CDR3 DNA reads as TGTGCCAGCAGCGCGATGGGGGGGGGTAGCGAGCAGTTCTTC. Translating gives CASSAMGGGSEQFF. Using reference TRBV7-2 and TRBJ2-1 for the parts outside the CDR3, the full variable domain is GAGVSQSPSNKVTEKGKDVELRCDPISGHTALYWYRQSLGQGLEFLIYFQGNSAPDKSGLPSDRFSAERTGGSVSTLTIQRTQQEDSAVYLCASSAMGGGSEQFFGPGTRLTVL.

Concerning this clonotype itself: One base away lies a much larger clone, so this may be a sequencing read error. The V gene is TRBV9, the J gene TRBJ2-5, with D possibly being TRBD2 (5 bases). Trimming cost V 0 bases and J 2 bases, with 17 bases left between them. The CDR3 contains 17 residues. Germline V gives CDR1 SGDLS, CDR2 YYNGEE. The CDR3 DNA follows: TGTGCCAGCAGCGTAGGGCGGGTAGAGGCTACACAAGAGACCCAGTACTTC. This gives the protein CASSVGRVEATQETQYF.

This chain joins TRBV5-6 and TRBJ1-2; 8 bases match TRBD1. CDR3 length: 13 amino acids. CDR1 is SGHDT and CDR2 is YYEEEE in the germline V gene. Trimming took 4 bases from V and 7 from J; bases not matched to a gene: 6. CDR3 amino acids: CASSRTGTGGYTF. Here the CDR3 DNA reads TGTGCCAGCAGCCGGACAGGGACGGGTGGCTACACCTTC.

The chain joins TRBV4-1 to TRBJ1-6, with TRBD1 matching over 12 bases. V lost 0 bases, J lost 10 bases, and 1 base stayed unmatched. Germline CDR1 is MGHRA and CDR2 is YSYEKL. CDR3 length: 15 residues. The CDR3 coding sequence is TGCGCCAGCAGCCAAGATGGGACAGGGGGCTCACCCCTCCACTTT. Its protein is CASSQDGTGGSPLHF.

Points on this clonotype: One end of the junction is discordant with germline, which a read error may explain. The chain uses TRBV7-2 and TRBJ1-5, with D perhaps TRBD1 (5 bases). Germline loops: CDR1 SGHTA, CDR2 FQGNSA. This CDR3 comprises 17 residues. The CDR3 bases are TGCGCCAGCAGCACACGGGGGAGGGCTATTCGCAATCAGCCCCAGCATTTT. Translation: CASSTRGRAIRNQPQHF.

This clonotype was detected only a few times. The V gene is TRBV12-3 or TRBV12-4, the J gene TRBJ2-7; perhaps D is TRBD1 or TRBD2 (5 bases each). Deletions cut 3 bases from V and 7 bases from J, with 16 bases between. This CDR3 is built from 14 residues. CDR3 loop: CASSFRDRRREQYF. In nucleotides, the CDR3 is TGTGCCAGCAGTTTTAGGGACCGCCGGCGGGAGCAGTACTTC.

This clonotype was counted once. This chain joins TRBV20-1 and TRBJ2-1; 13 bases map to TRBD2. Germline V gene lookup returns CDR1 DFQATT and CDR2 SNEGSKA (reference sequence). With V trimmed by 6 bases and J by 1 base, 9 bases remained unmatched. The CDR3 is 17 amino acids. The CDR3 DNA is TGCAGTGCCCGACTAGCGGGAGGACCGGGTTCCTACAATGAGCAGTTCTTC. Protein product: CSARLAGGPGSYNEQFF.

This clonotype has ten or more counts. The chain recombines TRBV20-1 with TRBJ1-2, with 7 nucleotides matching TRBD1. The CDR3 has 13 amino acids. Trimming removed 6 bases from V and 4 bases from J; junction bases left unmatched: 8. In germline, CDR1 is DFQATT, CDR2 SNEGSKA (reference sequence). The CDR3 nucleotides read TGCAGTGCGGCAGGGGGGGCGGGCTATGGCTACACCTTC. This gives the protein CSAAGGAGYGYTF.

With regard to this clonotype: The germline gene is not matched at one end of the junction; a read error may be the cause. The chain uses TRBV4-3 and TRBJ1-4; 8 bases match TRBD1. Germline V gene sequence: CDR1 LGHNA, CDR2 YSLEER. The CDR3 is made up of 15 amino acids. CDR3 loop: CASSQGGQAVEKLLF. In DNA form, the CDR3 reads TGCGCCAGCAGCCAAGGGGGACAGGCGGTTGAAAAACTGCTTTTT.

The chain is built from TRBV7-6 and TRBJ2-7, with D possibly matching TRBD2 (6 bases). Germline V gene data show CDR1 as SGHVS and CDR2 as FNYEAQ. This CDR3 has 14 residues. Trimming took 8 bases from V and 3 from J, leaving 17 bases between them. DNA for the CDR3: TGTGCCAGCGGTTTGACGGGAGTGGACTACGAGCAGTACTTC. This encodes CASGLTGVDYEQYF.

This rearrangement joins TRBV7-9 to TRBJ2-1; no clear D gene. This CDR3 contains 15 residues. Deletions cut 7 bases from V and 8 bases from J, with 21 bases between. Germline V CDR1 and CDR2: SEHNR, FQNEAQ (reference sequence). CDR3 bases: TGTGCCAGCACTCGCACTCGAAGCGAGATCCATGAGCAGTTCTTC. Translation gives CASTRTRSEIHEQFF.

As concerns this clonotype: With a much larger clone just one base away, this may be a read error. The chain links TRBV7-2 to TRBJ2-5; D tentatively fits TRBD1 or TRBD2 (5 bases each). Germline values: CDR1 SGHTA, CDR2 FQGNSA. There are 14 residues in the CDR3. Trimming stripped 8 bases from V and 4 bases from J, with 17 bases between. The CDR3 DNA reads TGTGCCAGCGGGAGTGCAGGGAACCGAGAGACCCAGTACTTC. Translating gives CASGSAGNRETQYF.

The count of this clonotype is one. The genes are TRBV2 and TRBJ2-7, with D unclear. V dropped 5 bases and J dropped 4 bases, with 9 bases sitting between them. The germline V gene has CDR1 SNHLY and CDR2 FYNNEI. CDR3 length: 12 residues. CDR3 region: CASSFQSYEQYF. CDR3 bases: TGTGCCAGCAGTTTTCAGTCTTACGAGCAGTACTTC. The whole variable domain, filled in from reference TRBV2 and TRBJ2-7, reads EPEVTQTPSHQVTQMGQEVILRCVPISNHLYFYWYRQILGQKVEFLVSFYNNEISEKSEIFDDQFSVERPDGSNFTLKIRSTKLEDSAMYFCASSFQSYEQYFGPGTRLTVT.

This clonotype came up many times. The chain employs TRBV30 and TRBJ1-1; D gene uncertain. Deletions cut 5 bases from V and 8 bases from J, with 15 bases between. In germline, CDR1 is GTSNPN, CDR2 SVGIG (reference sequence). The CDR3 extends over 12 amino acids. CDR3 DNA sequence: TGTGCCTGGGGATTTAGAGCTGGGGAAGCTTTCTTT. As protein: CAWGFRAGEAFF.

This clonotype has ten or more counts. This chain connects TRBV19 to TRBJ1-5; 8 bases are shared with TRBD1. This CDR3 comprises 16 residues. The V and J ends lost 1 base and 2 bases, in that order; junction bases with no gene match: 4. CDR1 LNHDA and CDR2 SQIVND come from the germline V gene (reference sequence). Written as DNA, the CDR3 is TGTGCCAGTAGTATAGGGACAGGGTACGGCAATCAGCCCCAGCATTTT. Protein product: CASSIGTGYGNQPQHF.

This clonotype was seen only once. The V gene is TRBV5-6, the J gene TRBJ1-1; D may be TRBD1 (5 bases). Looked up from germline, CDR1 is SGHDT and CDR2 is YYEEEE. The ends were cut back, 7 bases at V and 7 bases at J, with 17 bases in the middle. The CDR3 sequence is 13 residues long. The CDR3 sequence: CASGRARPGEAFF. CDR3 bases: TGTGCCAGCGGCAGGGCGCGGCCCGGTGAAGCTTTCTTT.